A selection of T cell receptor beta chains follows, all from one sample in a study of blood T cells in healthy people across ages. TCRdb processed the 5' RACE reads anew with MiXCR; each CDR3 protein has one entry. Among 650,000 to 800,000 distinct CDR3 sequences, under 45% were seen once, and the ten largest hold nearly 20%. The sequencing sample was made of blood. The receptors originated from a man aged 60-69 years in good health. CDR3s include the opening cysteine and the closing phenylalanine or tryptophan. A D gene is named only where the DNA matches it firmly. The size field is filled for only some rows; it gives once, few, many or a size class.

V: TRBV7-2; D: -; size: -; J: TRBJ2-7; DNA: TGTGCCACCGCGGGGACACCGTCCTACGAGCAGTACTTC; CDR3: CATAGTPSYEQYF
V: TRBV12-3/TRBV12-4; D: TRBD2; size: -; J: TRBJ2-5; DNA: TGTGCCAGCAGTCCCCCTACGGGGGGGGTTCAAGAGACCCAGTACTTC; CDR3: CASSPPTGGVQETQYF
V: TRBV20-1; D: -; size: -; J: TRBJ1-4; DNA: TGCAGTGCTAGACTGGACAGCCCCGAAAAACTGTTTTTT; CDR3: CSARLDSPEKLFF
V: TRBV7-2; D: TRBD2; size: once; J: TRBJ2-1; DNA: TGTGCCAGCAGCTTAAGGTTCGGGACTAGCGGGAACAATGAGCAGTTCTTC; CDR3: CASSLRFGTSGNNEQFF
V: TRBV7-8; D: -; size: few; J: TRBJ2-3; DNA: TGTGCCAGCAGCTTATTCGAGACAGATACGCAGTATTTT; CDR3: CASSLFETDTQYF
V: TRBV12-3/TRBV12-4; D: TRBD1; size: -; J: TRBJ1-1; DNA: TGTGCCAGCAGTTTAACGGGACAGATGAACACTGAAGCTTTCTTT; CDR3: CASSLTGQMNTEAFF
V: TRBV7-2; D: -; size: -; J: TRBJ2-7; DNA: TGTGCCAGCAGCTTAATGGGTGGGGTTTCCGACGAGCAGTACTTC; CDR3: CASSLMGGVSDEQYF
V: TRBV6-5; D: -; size: few; J: TRBJ2-7; DNA: TGTGCCAGCAGTTACTCAATCAATAGGATCGACTACGAGCAGTACTTC; CDR3: CASSYSINRIDYEQYF
V: TRBV10-3; D: -; size: few; J: TRBJ1-2; DNA: TGTGCCATCAGCGGATCGGCTACTCTTGGCTACACCTTC; CDR3: CAISGSATLGYTF
V: TRBV3-1; D: -; size: few; J: TRBJ2-2; DNA: TGTGCCAGCAGCCAAGAGATGGTAAACCACGGGGAGCTGTTTTTT; CDR3: CASSQEMVNHGELFF
V: TRBV20-1; D: TRBD2; size: -; J: TRBJ2-5; DNA: TGCAGTGCTAGAGATCTACGACTAGCGGCTAACCAAGAGACCCAGTACTTC; CDR3: CSARDLRLAANQETQYF
V: TRBV4-1; D: -; size: -; J: TRBJ1-4; DNA: TGCGCCAGCAGCCAGACTATTACGGGGGCGCAAACTAATGAAAAACTGTTTTTT; CDR3: CASSQTITGAQTNEKLFF
V: TRBV7-3; D: TRBD2; size: few; J: TRBJ2-3; DNA: TGTGCCAGCAGCCCCGGTGGTAGCGGGGAGCGAGATACGCAGTATTTT; CDR3: CASSPGGSGERDTQYF
V: TRBV7-9; D: TRBD2; size: -; J: TRBJ2-3; DNA: TGTGCCAGCAGCGTAGCGGGGGCTACAGATACGCAGTATTTT; CDR3: CASSVAGATDTQYF
V: TRBV12-3/TRBV12-4; D: -; size: -; J: TRBJ1-2; DNA: TGTGCCAGCAGGGGTATTGACAGTCATGGCTACACCTTC; CDR3: CASRGIDSHGYTF
V: TRBV30; D: -; size: -; J: TRBJ1-3; DNA: TGTGCCCTTCTTCGGGATGGAAACACCATATATTTT; CDR3: CALLRDGNTIYF
V: TRBV20-1; D: -; size: -; J: TRBJ2-1; DNA: TGCAGTGCTGCCGAGGTCTATGAGCAGTTCTTC; CDR3: CSAAEVYEQFF
V: TRBV12-3/TRBV12-4; D: TRBD1; size: -; J: TRBJ2-1; DNA: TGTGCCAGCAAATGGTCCGGGACAGGGGGCCATGAGCAGTTCTTC; CDR3: CASKWSGTGGHEQFF
V: TRBV30; D: TRBD1; size: -; J: TRBJ2-7; DNA: TGTGCCTGGAGAGCCACAGGGGGCGTCTACGAGCAGTACTTC; CDR3: CAWRATGGVYEQYF
V: TRBV20-1; D: TRBD2; size: few; J: TRBJ2-5; DNA: TGCAGCCCCCGGACCCATAGCGGGGGGCCGGAGACCCAGTACTTC; CDR3: CSPRTHSGGPETQYF
V: TRBV6-2/TRBV6-3; D: -; size: -; J: TRBJ2-7; DNA: TGTGCCAGCAGTTACATCTACAGGGACCCCTACGAGCAGTACTTC; CDR3: CASSYIYRDPYEQYF
V: TRBV4-1; D: -; size: -; J: TRBJ2-7; DNA: TGCGCCAGCAGCCAACGACTAGTCTACGAGCAGTACTTC; CDR3: CASSQRLVYEQYF
V: TRBV10-3; D: -; size: -; J: TRBJ1-1; DNA: TGTGCCACCAGTGATCCCCCTCCGGGATCAAACACTGAAGCTTTCTTT; CDR3: CATSDPPPGSNTEAFF
V: TRBV12-3/TRBV12-4; D: TRBD2; size: once; J: TRBJ2-3; DNA: TGTGCCAGCACCTCCGGGGGGGCTGGGCAGTATTTT; CDR3: CASTSGGAGQYF
V: TRBV9; D: TRBD1; size: -; J: TRBJ2-5; DNA: TGTGCCAGCAGCCCCTCGACAGGGGGTAAAGAGACCCAGTACTTC; CDR3: CASSPSTGGKETQYF
V: TRBV7-2; D: -; size: -; J: TRBJ2-1; DNA: TGTGCCAGCAGCTTATACGCAGGAAAGGGCCGAAATGAGCAGTTCTTC; CDR3: CASSLYAGKGRNEQFF
V: TRBV3-1; D: TRBD2; size: once; J: TRBJ2-5; DNA: TGTGCCAGCAGCCAACTAGCGGTGAGGGGAGAGACCCAGTACTTC; CDR3: CASSQLAVRGETQYF
V: TRBV24-1; D: -; size: -; J: TRBJ2-5; DNA: TGTGCCACCAGTGACCCAACGAGGGCAGGGGAGGAGACCCAGTACTTC; CDR3: CATSDPTRAGEETQYF
V: TRBV7-2; D: -; size: many; J: TRBJ2-3; DNA: TGCGCCAGCAGCTTAGGAACAGGGAGCACAGATACGCAGTATTTT; CDR3: CASSLGTGSTDTQYF
V: TRBV6-2/TRBV6-3; D: -; size: few; J: TRBJ2-7; DNA: TGTGCCAGCACAACGACTACGGGACCCTTCTCCTACGAGCAGTACTTC; CDR3: CASTTTTGPFSYEQYF
V: TRBV4-3; D: -; size: few; J: TRBJ2-3; DNA: TGCGCCAGCAGCCAACGAGTGGGCACAGATACGCAGTATTTT; CDR3: CASSQRVGTDTQYF
V: TRBV25-1; D: -; size: few; J: TRBJ1-6; DNA: TGTGCCAGCAGTGAATTTGGGGGCTCACCCCTCCACTTT; CDR3: CASSEFGGSPLHF
V: TRBV15; D: TRBD1; size: -; J: TRBJ1-4; DNA: TGTGCCACCAGCGCCAGGGACAGGGAAAGTGGAAAACTGTTTTTT; CDR3: CATSARDRESGKLFF
V: TRBV20-1; D: -; size: -; J: TRBJ2-3; DNA: TGCAGTGCTAGAGATACCAACACAGATACGCAGTATTTT; CDR3: CSARDTNTDTQYF
V: TRBV7-7; D: -; size: -; J: TRBJ2-1; DNA: TGTGCCAGCAGCTTTGGTACTACGAACAATGAGCAGTTCTTC; CDR3: CASSFGTTNNEQFF
V: TRBV4-3; D: TRBD2; size: -; J: TRBJ2-2; DNA: TGCGCCAGCAGCCAAGAATCCCCACTAGCGGGGGGGCGGATCACCGGGGAGCTGTTTTTT; CDR3: CASSQESPLAGGRITGELFF
V: TRBV12-3/TRBV12-4; D: TRBD2; size: -; J: TRBJ2-7; DNA: TGTGCCAGCAGTTTAGCCGGACTAGCGGCTAACGAGCAGTACTTC; CDR3: CASSLAGLAANEQYF
V: TRBV7-8; D: TRBD1; size: -; J: TRBJ1-6; DNA: TGTGCCAGCAGACCCGGGACAGGGCGTTCACCCCTCCACTTT; CDR3: CASRPGTGRSPLHF
V: TRBV28; D: -; size: -; J: TRBJ1-6; DNA: TGTGCCAGCAGTTCCGGGACTTCGGATTCACCCCTCCACTTT; CDR3: CASSSGTSDSPLHF
V: TRBV12-3/TRBV12-4; D: -; size: -; J: TRBJ1-6; DNA: TGTGCCAGCAGTCCGGCTGGACGGGGGCAATCACCCCTCCACTTT; CDR3: CASSPAGRGQSPLHF
V: TRBV6-2/TRBV6-3; D: TRBD2; size: -; J: TRBJ2-5; DNA: TGTGCCAGCAGTTACAGGGGGCTAGCGGGACAAGAGACCCAGTACTTC; CDR3: CASSYRGLAGQETQYF
V: TRBV4-1; D: -; size: few; J: TRBJ2-5; DNA: TGCGCCAGCAGCCGACCAGGGCGGTTACCCCAAGAGACCCAGTACTTC; CDR3: CASSRPGRLPQETQYF
V: TRBV4-3; D: -; size: -; J: TRBJ1-2; DNA: TGCGCCAGCAGCCAAGGTTTCCTGGGGGGCGGTGGCTACACCTTC; CDR3: CASSQGFLGGGGYTF
V: TRBV29-1; D: TRBD2; size: few; J: TRBJ2-1; DNA: TGCAGCGTTGTGGGACTAGCGGGGTTAAATGAGCAGTTCTTC; CDR3: CSVVGLAGLNEQFF
V: TRBV20-1; D: -; size: few; J: TRBJ2-1; DNA: TGCAGTGCTAGAGGGCACGGGACGAAACCCTACAATGAGCAGTTCTTC; CDR3: CSARGHGTKPYNEQFF
V: TRBV7-2; D: -; size: -; J: TRBJ2-6; DNA: TGTGCCAGCAGCTTAGGAACCTGGGTCAGAGGGTCTGGGGCCAACGTCCTGACTTTC; CDR3: CASSLGTWVRGSGANVLTF
V: TRBV29-1; D: -; size: once; J: TRBJ1-2; DNA: TGCAGCGTTCTTGCAGGGGTTGGCTACACCTTC; CDR3: CSVLAGVGYTF
V: TRBV12-3/TRBV12-4; D: TRBD1; size: -; J: TRBJ1-1; DNA: TGTGCCAGCAGTTTGGGGGCAGGGGGAAGGACTGAAGCTTTCTTT; CDR3: CASSLGAGGRTEAFF